This TCR beta chain was sequenced in a study of identical twins listed by TCRdb under 2016. Some background on the complete study: To test whether fetal clonotypes persist, this study deep-sequenced TCR alpha and beta repertoires from monozygotic twins, from unrelated adults of various ages, and from cord blood. Replicate twin experiments were performed at different times using different library preparation protocols to rule out contamination. Results the study describes overall, beyond this receptor: Fewer insertions were carried by abundant cord blood beta clonotypes; a weaker similar trend was observed in young adult naive repertoires, while no such trend was observed in memory repertoires. The excess sharing between twins in beta out-of-frame sequences was weaker because fewer shared sequences reduced the signal-to-noise ratio. Compared with coincidental sharing between unrelated individuals, out-of-frame TCR alpha sequences shared between twins had an excess of sequences with low generation probability. Recombination models systematically underestimated out-of-frame TCR alpha sharing in monozygotic twins but agreed with sharing between unrelated individuals. Conclusions relied on cross-sectional statistical analysis, since the same donors could not be followed over many years. Invariant T cells such as MAIT and iNKT could partly confound zero-insertion analyses, though diverse VJ usage argued against this for most clonotypes.

Libraries were constructed by 5' RACE. The run used an Illumina HiSeq 2000. Template switching added a universal primer binding site, and the final cDNA carried a unique molecular identifier that allowed TCR cDNA molecules to be counted accurately. Specific primers in the conserved constant-segment region were used to synthesize first-strand cDNA for TCR alpha and beta chains. To control for contamination, every cDNA library was double barcoded, receiving both a SMART-Mk sample barcode and Illumina barcodes. TruSeq adapter sequences and Illumina sample barcodes were added in two successive PCR steps. Sequencing of the TCR alpha and beta cDNA libraries was done on the Illumina HiSeq platform using custom primers. From the authors' description of their analysis: Raw reads were processed with MiGEC to extract unique molecular identifiers, and MiXCR was used to determine CDR3 positions. Recombination models were inferred per individual with the repgenHMM and IGoR tools using an EM algorithm. The analysis of shared clonotypes was done with the tcR package in R, with sharing normalized by the product of cloneset sizes. Out-of-frame nonproductive sequences were analyzed to study raw recombination free of thymic and clonal selection effects. The raw public reads went through TCRdb reprocessing: fastp at Q25, MiXCR clone calling, in-frame beta chains kept. CDR3 protein sequences are deduplicated, and each keeps its most common genes and DNA. TCRdb, not the authors, supplied the V and J calls. The sample yields hundreds of thousands of distinct CDR3 sequences; roughly 6% were counted once. The ten top clones hold about 2% of the sample.

This clonotype has a handful of counts. The antigen it binds to is not known. Per-base quality was not reported, and no clone a single base away is much larger than it. Every donor in the study was a healthy Caucasian. Three unrelated non-twin adults were additionally sequenced: a male aged 18 to 30, a male aged 50 to 60 and a female aged 50 to 60. Miltenyi CD45RO+ enrichment and human naive T-cell isolation kits were used to isolate memory (CD45RO+) and naive T cells from PBMC. The CDR3 runs 16 residues from the cysteine to the phenylalanine. Just the 48-base CDR3 DNA is kept, in frame starting at base 1. From the germline V gene (reference sequence), CDR1 is GTSNPN and CDR2 is SVGIG. V trim: 3 bases; J trim: 4 bases; unmatched bases: 4.

Sequenced input: naive T cells sorted from blood. The cell subset or site label corresponds to: cells isolated with a human naive T-cell isolation kit. This chain is built from TRBV30 and TRBJ2-3; the central 16 bases match TRBD2. This clonotype was sampled from a young man in good health. The CDR3 protein sequence reads: CAWSPGTSGRADTQYF. The DNA is as follows: TGTGCCTGGAGCCCCGGGACTAGCGGGAGGGCAGATACGCAGTATTTT.